The sample holds one count of the clone carrying this TCR beta chain. Some clones are missing from TCRdb's copy, which holds only in-frame ones; the method was immunoSEQ multiplex PCR. Of tens of thousands of clones in the sample, 70% to 90% were seen once. The data derive from a study of radiotherapy plus CTLA-4 blockade in lung cancer. Patients had chemo-refractory metastatic non-small-cell lung cancer and received focal radiation plus CTLA-4 blockade that used ipilimumab. The germline gives CDR1 MNHEY, CDR2 SVGAGI. V lost 2 bases and J lost 2; bases outside the gene matches: 1. This CDR3 spans 14 amino acids.

The TCR was taken from a human donor with non-small cell lung cancer whose response to radiotherapy plus ipilimumab could not be evaluated. The specimen comprised peripheral blood, sampled from a patient treated with radiotherapy plus ipilimumab. This chain connects TRBV6-5 to TRBJ2-3; 7 bases agree with TRBD1. CDR3 DNA: TGTGCCAGCAGTTACGGACAGGTCACAGATACGCAGTATTTT. Its protein is CASSYGQVTDTQYF.